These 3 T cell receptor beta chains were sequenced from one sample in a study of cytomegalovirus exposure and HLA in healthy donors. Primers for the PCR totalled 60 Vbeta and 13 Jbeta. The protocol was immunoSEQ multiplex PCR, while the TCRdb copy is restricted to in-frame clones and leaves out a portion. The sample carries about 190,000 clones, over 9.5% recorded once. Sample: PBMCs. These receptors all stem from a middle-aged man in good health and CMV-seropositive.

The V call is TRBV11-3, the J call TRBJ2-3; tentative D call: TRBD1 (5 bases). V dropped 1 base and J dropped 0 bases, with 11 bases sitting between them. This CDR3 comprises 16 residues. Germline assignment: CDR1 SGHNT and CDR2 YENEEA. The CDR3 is CASSLVPGPSTDTQYF. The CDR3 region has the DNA TGTGCCAGCAGCTTAGTACCAGGGCCCAGCACAGATACGCAGTATTTT.

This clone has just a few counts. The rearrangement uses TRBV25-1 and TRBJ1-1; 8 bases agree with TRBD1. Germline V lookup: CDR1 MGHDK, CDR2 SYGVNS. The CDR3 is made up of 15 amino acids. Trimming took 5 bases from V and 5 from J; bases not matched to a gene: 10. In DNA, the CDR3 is TGTGCCAGCAGTAAATTAGGACAGGGAGGTACTGAAGCTTTCTTT. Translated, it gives CASSKLGQGGTEAFF.

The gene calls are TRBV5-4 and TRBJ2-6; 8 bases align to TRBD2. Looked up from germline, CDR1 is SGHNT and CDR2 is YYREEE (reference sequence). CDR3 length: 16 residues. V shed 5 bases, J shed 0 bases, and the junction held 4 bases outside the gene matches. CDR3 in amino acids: CASSFGGASGANVLTF. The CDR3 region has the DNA TGTGCCAGCAGTTTCGGGGGGGCCTCTGGGGCCAACGTCCTGACTTTC.